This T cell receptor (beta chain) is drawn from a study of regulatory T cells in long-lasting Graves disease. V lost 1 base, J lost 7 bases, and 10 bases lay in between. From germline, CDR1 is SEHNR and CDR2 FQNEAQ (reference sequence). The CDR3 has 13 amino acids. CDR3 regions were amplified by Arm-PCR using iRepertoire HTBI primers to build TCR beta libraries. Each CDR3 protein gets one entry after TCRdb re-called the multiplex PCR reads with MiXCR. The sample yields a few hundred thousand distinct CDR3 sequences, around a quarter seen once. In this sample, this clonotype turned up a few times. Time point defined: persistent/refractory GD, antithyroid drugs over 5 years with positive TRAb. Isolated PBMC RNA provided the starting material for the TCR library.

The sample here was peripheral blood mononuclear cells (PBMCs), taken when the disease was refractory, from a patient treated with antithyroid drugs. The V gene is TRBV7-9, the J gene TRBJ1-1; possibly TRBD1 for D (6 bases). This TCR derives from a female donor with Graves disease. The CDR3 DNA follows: TGTGCCAGCAGCTTAGGGGGGGCTAGTGAAGCTTTCTTT. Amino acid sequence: CASSLGGASEAFF.